The next 19 T cell receptor beta chains were all read from a single sample in a study of blood T cell repertoires in COVID-19. The repertoire was sequenced with immunoSEQ multiplex PCR; TCRdb's copy has only in-frame clones and lacks some. The sample includes approximately 53,000 clones, more than 85% of them seen just once. Material: peripheral blood. All receptors come from a woman older than 75 with acute or convalescent COVID-19.

The chain joins TRBV7-8 to TRBJ1-1; 7 nucleotides match TRBD1. V dropped 5 bases and J dropped 11; count of bases not matched to a gene: 11. Germline V gene data show CDR1 as SGHVS and CDR2 as FQNEAQ. The CDR3 extends over 13 amino acids. For the CDR3, the DNA is TGTGCCAGCAGCACCCTTTCGACAGGGCGGGCTTTCTTT. Amino acid sequence: CASSTLSTGRAFF.

The chain recombines TRBV3-1 (or the pseudogene TRBV3-2) with TRBJ1-2; D perhaps matches TRBD1 (5 bases). V shed 6 bases and J shed 4 bases, with 15 bases lying between them. The CDR3 totals 14 residues. The germline V gene has CDR1 LGHDT and CDR2 YNNKEL (reference sequence). In DNA form, the CDR3 reads TGTGCCAGCAGGCAAAACCAGGGTACCTATGGCTACACCTTC. Protein: CASRQNQGTYGYTF.

The chain recombines TRBV27 with TRBJ2-2, with a tentative D call TRBD1 (6 bases). The CDR3 extends over 15 amino acids. Germline assignment: CDR1 MNHEY and CDR2 SMNVEV (reference sequence). The V and J ends lost 2 bases and 5 bases respectively, with 12 bases between them. CDR3 sequence reads: CASSLRTALTGELFF. In nucleotides, the CDR3 is TGTGCCAGCAGTTTAAGGACAGCACTTACCGGGGAGCTGTTTTTT.

This chain uses TRBV5-1 with TRBJ2-7; tentatively, D is TRBD2 (5 bases). This CDR3 is built from 15 residues. Germline V gene lookup returns CDR1 SGHRS and CDR2 YFSETQ. The V and J ends lost 2 bases and 2 bases respectively, with 14 bases between them. CDR3 in amino acids: CASSFNGIGPYEQYF. CDR3 nucleotides: TGCGCCAGCAGCTTTAACGGGATAGGACCCTACGAGCAGTACTTC.

V gene TRBV30 combines with J gene TRBJ1-3; 9 nucleotides match TRBD1. The CDR3 has 15 residues. Germline V gives CDR1 GTSNPN, CDR2 SVGIG (reference sequence). The ends lost 5 bases at V and 2 bases at J; junction bases unmatched: 7. The CDR3 region has the DNA TGTGCCTGGGGGACAGGGAGCTTGGCTGGAAACACCATATATTTT. This codes for CAWGTGSLAGNTIYF.

This rearrangement joins TRBV7-8 to TRBJ2-5; tentatively, D is TRBD2 (5 bases). CDR1 and CDR2 from the germline V gene are SGHVS and FQNEAQ. The V and J ends lost 10 bases and 0 bases respectively, with 15 bases between them. CDR3 length equals 14 residues. In nucleotides, the CDR3 is TGTGCCACCTCAGCACGGACTTACCAAGAGACCCAGTACTTC. Translation gives CATSARTYQETQYF. Based on the CDR3 plus reference TRBV7-8 and TRBJ2-5, the full variable domain is GAGVSQSPRYKVAKRGQDVALRCDPISGHVSLFWYQQALGQGPEFLTYFQNEAQLDKSGLPSDRFFAERPEGSVSTLKIQRTQQEDSAVYLCATSARTYQETQYFGPGTRLLVL.

CDR3 bases: TGTGCCAGCAACGGAGAGGAAGGCTCCTACGAGCAGTACTTC. Its protein product is CASNGEEGSYEQYF. The chain links TRBV25-1 to TRBJ2-7, with D unclear. Between the trimmed V and J ends, which lost 7 bases and 0 bases, there was a span of 13 bases. The CDR3 consists of 14 residues. CDR1 is MGHDK, CDR2 SYGVNS, per germline.

The V and J genes are TRBV10-3 and TRBJ2-7; 13 nucleotides align to TRBD2. The CDR3 runs to 19 residues. The germline gives CDR1 ENHRY, CDR2 SYGVKD. Losses at the gene ends were 5 bases for V and 1 base for J; bases not matched to a gene: 14. The CDR3 sequence: CAISPLIGTSGIPSYEQYF. The CDR3 DNA follows: TGTGCCATCAGTCCTTTAATCGGGACTAGCGGGATCCCATCCTACGAGCAGTACTTC.

This rearrangement joins TRBV2 to TRBJ1-1, with no clear D. The CDR3 runs 13 residues. The V and J ends lost 3 bases and 9 bases respectively, with 14 bases between them. The germline V gene encodes CDR1 SNHLY and CDR2 FYNNEI. The CDR3 protein is CASSDPTGTKAFF. CDR3 in DNA: TGTGCCAGCAGTGACCCAACCGGTACCAAAGCTTTCTTT.

The V gene is TRBV18, the J gene TRBJ1-3, with 7 positions matching TRBD1. V shed 3 bases and J 0 bases; nucleotides not matched to a gene: 5. The CDR3 contains 16 residues. Germline V gene sequence: CDR1 KGHSH, CDR2 LQKENI. The CDR3, as DNA: TGTGCCAGCTCACCGCAGGGACAGCTCTCTGGAAACACCATATATTTT. It translates to CASSPQGQLSGNTIYF.

The chain links TRBV12-3 or TRBV12-4 to TRBJ1-2; 7 nucleotides agree with TRBD1. V shed 5 bases and J 7 bases; nucleotides not matched to a gene: 7. CDR3 length equals 13 residues. DNA for the CDR3: TGTGCCAGCAGTCCCTTGACAGGGAGTGGCTACACCTTC. Its protein is CASSPLTGSGYTF.

The J gene is TRBJ1-4, the V gene TRBV5-1; TRBD1 might be the D (5 bases). V lost 0 bases and J lost 5, with 11 bases in between. Germline-derived CDR1 and CDR2 are SGHRS and YFSETQ. The length of the CDR3 is 15 residues. The CDR3 spells CASSLAGNVNEKLFF. CDR3 coding DNA: TGCGCCAGCAGCTTGGCAGGGAACGTGAATGAAAAACTGTTTTTT.

The chain recombines TRBV7-2 with TRBJ2-5; 7 nucleotides agree with TRBD1. This CDR3 region has 16 residues. Germline lookup yields CDR1 SGHTA and CDR2 FQGNSA. With V trimmed by 4 bases and J by 0 bases, 8 bases remained unmatched. CDR3 sequence (DNA): TGTGCCAGCAGCTCATCAATCGGGACAGACCAAGAGACCCAGTACTTC. This gives the protein CASSSSIGTDQETQYF.

This clone has just one count. The V call is TRBV27, the J call TRBJ2-1; possibly TRBD2 for D (6 bases). Trimming shortened V by 9 bases and J by 3 bases, and 18 bases separated the two germline ends. Germline V gene lookup returns CDR1 MNHEY and CDR2 SMNVEV (reference sequence). The CDR3 contains 15 residues. The CDR3 DNA follows: TGTGCCAGTTCCCTGGGGGGAGAAGGCTACAATGAGCAGTTCTTC. Translating it yields CASSLGGEGYNEQFF.

The chain recombines TRBV5-1 with TRBJ1-1; 7 nucleotides agree with TRBD1. The J segment lost 4 bases and the V segment lost 3 bases, leaving 6 bases of the junction unmatched. The CDR3 loop spans 14 amino acids. From germline, CDR1 is SGHRS and CDR2 YFSETQ. Here the CDR3 reads CASSSQGQGTEAFF. CDR3 coding DNA: TGCGCCAGCAGCTCACAGGGGCAGGGCACTGAAGCTTTCTTT. The full variable domain, rest sourced from reference TRBV5-1 and TRBJ1-1, is KAGVTQTPRYLIKTRGQQVTLSCSPISGHRSVSWYQQTPGQGLQFLFEYFSETQRNKGNFPGRFSGRQFSNSRSEMNVSTLELGDSALYLCASSSQGQGTEAFFGQGTRLTVV.

The rearrangement joins TRBV30 to TRBJ2-7, with 10 bases aligning to TRBD1. CDR3 length: 13 residues. The V gene end was trimmed by 7 bases and the J gene end by 3 bases; junction bases not matched to a gene: 6. Germline V gene data show CDR1 as GTSNPN and CDR2 as SVGIG (reference sequence). In DNA form, the CDR3 reads TGTGCCTATGACCGGGACAGGGGCTACGAGCAGTACTTC. Translated, it gives CAYDRDRGYEQYF.

The gene calls are TRBV10-3 and TRBJ2-1; a possible D gene is TRBD2 (7 bases). The V end was cut by 10 bases, the J end by 8 bases, with 15 bases between. This CDR3 region has 12 residues. Germline V lookup: CDR1 ENHRY, CDR2 SYGVKD. The CDR3 DNA sequence: TGTGCCACTAGCGGAGGGGGGGATGAGCAGTTCTTC. The encoded protein is CATSGGGDEQFF.

This chain connects TRBV4-2 to TRBJ2-7; 11 bases map to TRBD2. Germline V lookup: CDR1 LGHNA, CDR2 YNFKEQ. The CDR3 extends over 15 amino acids. V lost 3 bases to trimming and J lost 6 bases; unmatched junction nucleotides: 7. This CDR3 reads CASSQVAGGPSEQYF. In nucleotides, the CDR3 is TGTGCCAGCAGCCAGGTAGCGGGAGGGCCCTCCGAGCAGTACTTC.

This sequence joins TRBV6-4 and TRBJ2-2; maybe TRBD1 (6 bases). The CDR3 has 14 residues. V lost 6 bases and J 3 bases, leaving 11 bases between the germline ends. Germline CDR1 is MRHNA and CDR2 is SNTAGT. CDR3 bases: TGTGCCAGCAGAAGTACAGGGTACACCGGGGAGCTGTTTTTT. Amino acid sequence: CASRSTGYTGELFF.